Described below is a single T cell receptor (beta chain) sequence and its context. Its cognate antigen is unknown. The repertoire was sequenced with immunoSEQ multiplex PCR; TCRdb's copy has only in-frame clones and lacks some. The sample shows tens of thousands of clones, 88% of them seen only once. The record originates from a study of T cell clonotyping in hematopoietic cell transplantation. Germline-derived CDR1 and CDR2 are SGHRS and YFSETQ. This CDR3 comprises 18 residues. Trimming took 1 base from V and 2 from J, leaving 18 bases between them. The study, taken as a whole, reports: Broader posttransplant TCR repertoire diversity was predicted by graft donor and pretransplant recipient Inverse Simpson Index values.

The receptor's source is a woman in her thirties or forties in good health. Some clones in this sample may be carry-over from other donors' samples. Sequencing was performed on peripheral blood mononuclear cells. The chain links TRBV5-1 to TRBJ2-2; D ambiguous. CDR3 loop: CASSLNPATMGNTGELFF. The CDR3 coding sequence is TGCGCCAGCAGCTTGAATCCAGCGACGATGGGTAACACCGGGGAGCTGTTTTTT.